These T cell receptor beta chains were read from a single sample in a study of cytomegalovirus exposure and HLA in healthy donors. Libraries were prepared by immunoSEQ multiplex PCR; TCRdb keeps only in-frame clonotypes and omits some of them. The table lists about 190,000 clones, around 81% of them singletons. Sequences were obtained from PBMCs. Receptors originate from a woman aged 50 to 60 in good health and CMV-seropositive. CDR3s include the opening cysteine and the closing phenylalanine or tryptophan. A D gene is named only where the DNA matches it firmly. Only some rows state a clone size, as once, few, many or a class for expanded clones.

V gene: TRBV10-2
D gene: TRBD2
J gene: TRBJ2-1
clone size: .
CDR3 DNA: TGCGCCAGCAGTGAGGCGGGGGGGCCTTTCAATGAGCAGTTCTTC
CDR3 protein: CASSEAGGPFNEQFF

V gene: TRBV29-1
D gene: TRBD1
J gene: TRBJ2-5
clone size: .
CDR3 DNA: TGCAGCGCTGAGGGACAGGGGATCCAAGAGACCCAGTACTTC
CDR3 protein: CSAEGQGIQETQYF

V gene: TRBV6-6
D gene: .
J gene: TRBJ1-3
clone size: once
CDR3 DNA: TGTGCCAGCAGTTACGGGGCAGGGTACGGAAACACCATATATTTT
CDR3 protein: CASSYGAGYGNTIYF

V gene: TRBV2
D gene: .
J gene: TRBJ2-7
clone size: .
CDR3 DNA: TGTGCCAGCAGTGACATACCGACTTTAGGCTACGAGCAGTACTTC
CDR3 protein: CASSDIPTLGYEQYF

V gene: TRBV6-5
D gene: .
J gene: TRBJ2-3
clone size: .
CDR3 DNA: TGTGCCAGCACGGGCTCCGGGAATACGCAGTATTTT
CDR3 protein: CASTGSGNTQYF

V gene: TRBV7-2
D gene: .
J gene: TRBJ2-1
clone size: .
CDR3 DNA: TGTGCCAGCAGAAGCCGGGGTACCAATGAGCAGTTCTTC
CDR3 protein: CASRSRGTNEQFF

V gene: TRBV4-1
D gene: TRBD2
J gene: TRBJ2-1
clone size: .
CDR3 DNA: TGCGCCAGCCGCCCTTTGGCGGTAACCGGGACTAGCGGGGGGGGCTCCTACAATGAGCAGTTCTTC
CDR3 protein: CASRPLAVTGTSGGGSYNEQFF

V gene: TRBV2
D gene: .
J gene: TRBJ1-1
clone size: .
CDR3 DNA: TGTGCCAGCAGTGACCCTATGAACACTGAAGCTTTCTTT
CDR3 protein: CASSDPMNTEAFF

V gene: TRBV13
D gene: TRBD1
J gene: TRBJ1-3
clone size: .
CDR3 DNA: TGTGCCAGCAGCTTAACTTACTCTGGAGACAGGGGGCTTGGAAACACCATATATTTT
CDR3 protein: CASSLTYSGDRGLGNTIYF

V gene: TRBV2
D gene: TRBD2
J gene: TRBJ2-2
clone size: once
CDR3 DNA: TGTGCCAGCAGTGGCCAGCGGGGGAGCGTCGGGGAGCTGTTTTTT
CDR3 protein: CASSGQRGSVGELFF

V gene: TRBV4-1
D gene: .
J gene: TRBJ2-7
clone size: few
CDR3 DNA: TGCGCCAGCAGCCAGCCGACAGTTGGATCGTACGAGCAGTACTTC
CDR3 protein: CASSQPTVGSYEQYF

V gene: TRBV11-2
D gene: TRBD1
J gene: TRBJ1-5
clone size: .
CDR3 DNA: TGTGCCAGCAGCCTGGACAGGGAAGGACAGCCCCAGCATTTT
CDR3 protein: CASSLDREGQPQHF

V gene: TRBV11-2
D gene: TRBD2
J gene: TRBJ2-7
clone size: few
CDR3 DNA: TGTGCCAGCAGCTTAGTGGCTAGCGGGGGGAGTGAGCAGTACTTC
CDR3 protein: CASSLVASGGSEQYF

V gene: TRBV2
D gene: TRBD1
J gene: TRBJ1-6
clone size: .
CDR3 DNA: TGTGCCAGCAGGAGGGACAGGGCAGGCTCACCCCTCCACTTT
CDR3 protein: CASRRDRAGSPLHF

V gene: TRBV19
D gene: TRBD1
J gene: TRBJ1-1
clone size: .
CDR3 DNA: TGTGCCAGTAGGAACAGGGGGCGTTCCGGCACTGAAGCTTTCTTT
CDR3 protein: CASRNRGRSGTEAFF

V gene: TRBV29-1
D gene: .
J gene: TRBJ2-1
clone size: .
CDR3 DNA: TGCAGCGTTGGGTGGAGACTAGTTAGCAATGAGCAGTTCTTC
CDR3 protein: CSVGWRLVSNEQFF

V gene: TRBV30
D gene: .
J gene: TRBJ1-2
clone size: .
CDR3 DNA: TGTGCCTGGAGCGCCGGACAAGCTAACTATGGCTACACCTTC
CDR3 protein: CAWSAGQANYGYTF

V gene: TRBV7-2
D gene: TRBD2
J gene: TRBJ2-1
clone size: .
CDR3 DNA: TGTGCCAGCAGCTTAAGTCTAGCGGACCACAATGAGCAGTTCTTC
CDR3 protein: CASSLSLADHNEQFF

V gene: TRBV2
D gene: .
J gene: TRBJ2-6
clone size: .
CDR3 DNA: TGTGCCAGCGCAGAGCCCGTCGGCGGAGGGGCCAACGTCCTGACTTTC
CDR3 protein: CASAEPVGGGANVLTF

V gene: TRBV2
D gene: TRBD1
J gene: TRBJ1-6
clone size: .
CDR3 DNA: TGTGCCAGCAGTGGACAGGGAAAGGGTAATTCACCCCTCCACTTT
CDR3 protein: CASSGQGKGNSPLHF

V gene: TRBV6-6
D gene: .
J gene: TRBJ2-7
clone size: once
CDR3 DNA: TGTGCCAGCAGTTACTCGTCCCACTCCTACGAGCAGTACTTC
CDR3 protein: CASSYSSHSYEQYF

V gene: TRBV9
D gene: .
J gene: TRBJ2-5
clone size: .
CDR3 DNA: TGTGCCAGCAGCGTAGGGCAGGGTTGGGAGACCCAGTACTTC
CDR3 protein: CASSVGQGWETQYF

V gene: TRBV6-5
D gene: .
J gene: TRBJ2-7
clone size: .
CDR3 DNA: TGTGCCGTTCGACCGGACAACTCCTACGAGCAGTACTTC
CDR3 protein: CAVRPDNSYEQYF

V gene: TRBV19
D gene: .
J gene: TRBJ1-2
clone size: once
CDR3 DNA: TGTGCCAGTAGCCAAAGCCCTCCAGGAGGCTATGGCTACACCTTC
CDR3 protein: CASSQSPPGGYGYTF

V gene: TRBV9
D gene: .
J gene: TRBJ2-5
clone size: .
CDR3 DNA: TGTGCCAGCAGCGTAGGAACTAGCCGGGAGACCCAGTACTTC
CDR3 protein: CASSVGTSRETQYF

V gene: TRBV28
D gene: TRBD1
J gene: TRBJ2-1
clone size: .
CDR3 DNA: TGTGCCAGCAGTATGACAGGGGGCATGGGCAATGAGCAGTTCTTC
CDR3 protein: CASSMTGGMGNEQFF

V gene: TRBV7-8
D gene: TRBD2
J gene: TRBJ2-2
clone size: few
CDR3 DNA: TGTGCCAGCAGCTTAGCGCGCCTAGCGGGGGGGCCCACCGGGGAGCTGTTTTTT
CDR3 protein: CASSLARLAGGPTGELFF

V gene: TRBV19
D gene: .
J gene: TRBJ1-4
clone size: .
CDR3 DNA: TGTGCCAGTAGTAACCAAGGTTCGGGAGCTGAAAAACTGTTTTTT
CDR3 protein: CASSNQGSGAEKLFF

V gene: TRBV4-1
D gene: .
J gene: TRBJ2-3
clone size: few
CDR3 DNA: TGCGCCAGCAGCCAAGTTCGTCCAGATACGCAGTATTTT
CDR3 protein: CASSQVRPDTQYF

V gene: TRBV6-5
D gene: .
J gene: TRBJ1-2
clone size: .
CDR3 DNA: TGTGCCAGCAGTTACTTAGGAGGGCGTGAAGACTGGGACTTC
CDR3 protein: CASSYLGGREDWDF

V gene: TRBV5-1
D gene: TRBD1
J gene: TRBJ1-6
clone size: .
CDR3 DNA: TGCGCCAGCAGCCCCGGGACAGTAGGGAGATCACCCCTCCACTTT
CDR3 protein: CASSPGTVGRSPLHF

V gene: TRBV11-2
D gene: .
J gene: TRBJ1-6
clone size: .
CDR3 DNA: TGTGCCAGCAGCTTAGTATCCGGTTATAATTCACCCCTCCACTTT
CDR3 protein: CASSLVSGYNSPLHF

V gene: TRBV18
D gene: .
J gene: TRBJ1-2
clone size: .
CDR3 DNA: TGTGCCAGCTCACCACTAAGGATAGCGGGGGGACCTTTCTATGGCTACACCTTC
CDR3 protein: CASSPLRIAGGPFYGYTF

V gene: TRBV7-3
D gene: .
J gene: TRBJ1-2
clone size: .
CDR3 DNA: TGTGCCAGCAGCCCGGGGGGATCGAACTATGGCTACACCTTC
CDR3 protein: CASSPGGSNYGYTF

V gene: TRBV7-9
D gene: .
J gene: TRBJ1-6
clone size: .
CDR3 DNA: TGTGCCAGCAGCTTAGGTTCGCTGACAGTGAGTAATTCACCCCTCCACTTT
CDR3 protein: CASSLGSLTVSNSPLHF

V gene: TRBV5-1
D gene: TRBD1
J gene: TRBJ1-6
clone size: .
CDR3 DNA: TGCGCCAGCAGCTCAGGACAGGGAAATTCACCCCTCCACTTT
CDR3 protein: CASSSGQGNSPLHF

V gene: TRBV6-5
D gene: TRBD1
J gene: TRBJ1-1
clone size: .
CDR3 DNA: TGTGCCAGCAGGGGACAGGGCTACACTGAAGCTTTCTTT
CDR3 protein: CASRGQGYTEAFF

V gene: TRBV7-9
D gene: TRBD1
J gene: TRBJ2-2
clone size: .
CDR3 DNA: TGTGCCAGCAGCTTATTAGGGGGCACGTACACCGGGGAGCTGTTTTTT
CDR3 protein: CASSLLGGTYTGELFF

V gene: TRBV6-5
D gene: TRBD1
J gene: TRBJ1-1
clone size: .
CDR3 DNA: TGTGCCAGCAGTTACTCGAACAGGGGAGGCACTGAAGCTTTCTTT
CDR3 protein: CASSYSNRGGTEAFF

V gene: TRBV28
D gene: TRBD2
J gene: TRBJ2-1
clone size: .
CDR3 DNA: TGTGCCAGCAGTTGGGGTAGCGGGACGTACAATGAGCAGTTCTTC
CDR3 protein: CASSWGSGTYNEQFF

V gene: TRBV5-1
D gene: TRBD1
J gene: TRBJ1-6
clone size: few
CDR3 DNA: TGCGCCAGCAGCTTGTTAGGGACAGGGGGAGGTTCACCCCTCCACTTT
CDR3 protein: CASSLLGTGGGSPLHF

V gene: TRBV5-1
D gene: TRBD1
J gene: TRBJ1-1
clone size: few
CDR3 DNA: TGCGCCAGCACAAAGAGGGACAGTTCTTCCATGAACACTGAAGCTTTCTTT
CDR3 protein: CASTKRDSSSMNTEAFF

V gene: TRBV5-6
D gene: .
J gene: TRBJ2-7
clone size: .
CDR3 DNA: TGTGCCAGCAGCTTGGCGGGCAGGGGAAAAGTCTACGAGCAGTACTTC
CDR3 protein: CASSLAGRGKVYEQYF

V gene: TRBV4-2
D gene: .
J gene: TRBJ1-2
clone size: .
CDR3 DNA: TGTGCCAGCAGCCAAGATCTATTACAGAACTATGGCTACACCTTC
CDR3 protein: CASSQDLLQNYGYTF

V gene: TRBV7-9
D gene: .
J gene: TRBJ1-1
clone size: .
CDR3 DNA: TGTGCCAGCAGCCCCGGGGCAGGGGCCCTGAGGGTCAACACTGAAGCTTTCTTT
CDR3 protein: CASSPGAGALRVNTEAFF

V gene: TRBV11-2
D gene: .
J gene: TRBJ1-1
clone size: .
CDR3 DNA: TGTGCCAGCAGCTTAGTTTTACCTTCCATGGGCGCTGAAGCTTTCTTT
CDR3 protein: CASSLVLPSMGAEAFF

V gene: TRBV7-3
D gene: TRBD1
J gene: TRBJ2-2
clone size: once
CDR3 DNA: TGTGCCAGCAGCGGGACAGGGTTGACCGGGGAGCTGTTTTTT
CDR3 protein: CASSGTGLTGELFF

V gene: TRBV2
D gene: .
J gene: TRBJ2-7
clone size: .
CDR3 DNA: TGTGCCAGCAGGGCTATAGGGGGAGAGAATACCTACGAGCAGTACTTC
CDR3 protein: CASRAIGGENTYEQYF

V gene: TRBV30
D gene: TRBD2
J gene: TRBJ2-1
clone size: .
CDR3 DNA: TGTGCCTGGAGTGACAAGGGACTAGGCAGAATAAATGAGCAGTTCTTC
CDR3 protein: CAWSDKGLGRINEQFF

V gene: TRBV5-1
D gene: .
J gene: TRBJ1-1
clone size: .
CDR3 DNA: TGCGCCAGCAGCTTGTTTCAGGTGAACACTGAAGCTTTCTTT
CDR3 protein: CASSLFQVNTEAFF

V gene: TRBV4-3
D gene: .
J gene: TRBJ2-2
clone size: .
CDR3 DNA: TGCGCCAGCAGCCAAGACTCAGGGACCGGGGAGCTGTTTTTT
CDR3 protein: CASSQDSGTGELFF

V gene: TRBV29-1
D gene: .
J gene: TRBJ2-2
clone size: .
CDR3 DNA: TGCAGCGTTGAAGTGGGGGCGAGCACCGGGGAGCTGTTTTTT
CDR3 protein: CSVEVGASTGELFF

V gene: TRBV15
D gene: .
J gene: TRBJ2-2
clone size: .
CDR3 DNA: TGTGCCACCAGCAGAGAATTGGAGGATCTCGGGGAGCTGTTTTTT
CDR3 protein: CATSRELEDLGELFF

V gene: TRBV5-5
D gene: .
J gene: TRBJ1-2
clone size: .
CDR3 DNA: TGTGCCAGCAGCTTTTCATTCGGACAGTATTATGGCTACACCTTC
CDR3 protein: CASSFSFGQYYGYTF

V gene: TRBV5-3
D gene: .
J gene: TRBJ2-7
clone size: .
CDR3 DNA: TGTGCCAGAAGCCCGAATACAGAGAGCTCCTACGAGCAGTACTTC
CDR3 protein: CARSPNTESSYEQYF

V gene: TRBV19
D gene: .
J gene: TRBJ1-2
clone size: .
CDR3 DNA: TGTGCCAGTAGTAGGGGAGAAAACTATGGCTACACCTTC
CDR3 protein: CASSRGENYGYTF

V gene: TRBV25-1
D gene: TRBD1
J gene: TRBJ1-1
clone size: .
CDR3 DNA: TGTGCCAGCAGTGGACTACAGGGGTTGGGGACTGAAGCTTTCTTT
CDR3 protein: CASSGLQGLGTEAFF